This T cell receptor beta chain emerged from a study of beta chain features in type 1 diabetes. Of the isolated RNA, all was reverse transcribed, and so the sequenced material was expressed TCRB transcripts. Measured with immunoSEQ multiplex PCR; TCRdb has only the in-frame clones, and not every one. The data show about 290,000 clones, about 7.8% seen once. This CDR3 region has 15 residues. Germline assignment: CDR1 SGHRS and CDR2 YFSETQ. V was trimmed by 5 bases and J by 0 bases, leaving 14 bases between them. This clone was detected a few times. Sequencing was done on a sample of central memory CD4+ T cells from blood. This rearrangement joins TRBV5-1 to TRBJ1-1; D gene ambiguous. This TCR was recovered from a woman younger than 30 in good health. This CDR3 is CASRHFRTMNTEAFF. The DNA of the CDR3 is TGCGCCAGCAGGCACTTCCGAACGATGAACACTGAAGCTTTCTTT.